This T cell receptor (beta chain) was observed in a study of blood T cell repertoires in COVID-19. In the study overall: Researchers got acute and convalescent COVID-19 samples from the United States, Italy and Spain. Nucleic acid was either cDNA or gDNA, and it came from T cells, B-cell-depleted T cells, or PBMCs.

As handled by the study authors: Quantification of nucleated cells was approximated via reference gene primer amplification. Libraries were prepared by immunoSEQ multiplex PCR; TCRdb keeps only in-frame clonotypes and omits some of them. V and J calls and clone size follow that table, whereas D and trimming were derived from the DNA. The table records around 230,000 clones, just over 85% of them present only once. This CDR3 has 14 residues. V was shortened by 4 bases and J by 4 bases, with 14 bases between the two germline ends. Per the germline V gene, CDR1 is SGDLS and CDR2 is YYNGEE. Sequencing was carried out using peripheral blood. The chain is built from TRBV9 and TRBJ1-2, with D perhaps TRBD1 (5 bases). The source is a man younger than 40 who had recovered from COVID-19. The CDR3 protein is CASSPSTAPYGYTF. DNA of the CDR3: TGTGCCAGCAGCCCTTCGACAGCCCCCTATGGCTACACCTTC.